Listed here are 25 T cell receptor beta chains from one sample, sequenced in a study of OX40 agonist ivuxolimab in advanced cancers. Some clones are missing from TCRdb's copy, which holds only in-frame ones; the method was immunoSEQ multiplex PCR. The data contain tens of thousands of clones, roughly 88% of them singletons. The sample in question was CD4+ or CD8+ T cells sorted from blood, obtained in a trial of the OX40 agonist ivuxolimab. These receptors all come from an adult with an advanced solid tumor such as melanoma, head and neck, liver or kidney cancer.

The rearrangement links TRBV5-1 to TRBJ2-7; D call uncertain. The V end was cut by 3 bases, the J end by 1 base, with 8 bases between. The germline gives CDR1 SGHRS, CDR2 YFSETQ. There are 13 residues in the CDR3. CDR3 residues: CASSSEGSYEQYF. In nucleotides, the CDR3 is TGCGCCAGCAGCTCCGAAGGGTCCTACGAGCAGTACTTC.

V gene TRBV27 combines with J gene TRBJ2-1; D unresolved. Germline loops: CDR1 MNHEY, CDR2 SMNVEV (reference sequence). Trimming took 4 bases from V and 6 from J, leaving 13 bases between them. The CDR3 runs 14 residues. In DNA form, the CDR3 reads TGTGCCAGCAGTTCTCGAGAGAGCTTCAATGAGCAGTTCTTC. As protein: CASSSRESFNEQFF.

The chain uses TRBV5-1 and TRBJ2-3, with 9 bases lining up with TRBD1. J was trimmed by 4 bases and V by 4 bases; bases with no gene match: 16. This CDR3 has 18 amino acids. The germline gives CDR1 SGHRS, CDR2 YFSETQ. In DNA form, the CDR3 reads TGCGCCAGCAGCCCTAAACCTCCCGGGACAGGGAACCCAGATACGCAGTATTTT. This encodes CASSPKPPGTGNPDTQYF.

V is TRBV5-1 and J is TRBJ2-7; D gene unclear. V lost 6 bases, J lost 7 bases, and 20 bases lay in between. The CDR3 sequence is 14 residues long. Germline CDR1 is SGHRS and CDR2 is YFSETQ. CDR3 bases: TGCGCCAGCACATTTTATCCGGGCCCCGGGGAGCAGTACTTC. It specifies CASTFYPGPGEQYF.

The V and J genes are TRBV9 and TRBJ2-2; perhaps TRBD1 as D (6 bases). The ends were cut back, 3 bases at V and 0 bases at J, with 12 bases in the middle. This CDR3 is built from 16 residues. Germline lookup yields CDR1 SGDLS and CDR2 YYNGEE. The CDR3: CASSAGHPANTGELFF. In DNA form, the CDR3 reads TGTGCCAGCAGCGCGGGACACCCCGCGAACACCGGGGAGCTGTTTTTT.

J is TRBJ2-5 and V is TRBV7-2, with TRBD2 matching 8 bases. The CDR3 has 16 amino acids. With V trimmed by 5 bases and J by 2 bases, 10 bases remained unmatched. Germline assignment: CDR1 SGHTA and CDR2 FQGNSA. The CDR3 loop reads CASSPLSGGMQETQYF. Written as DNA, the CDR3 is TGTGCCAGCAGCCCTTTGAGCGGGGGAATGCAAGAGACCCAGTACTTC.

The CDR3 reads CASSLEGGSGTDTQYF. The DNA for the CDR3 is TGCGCCAGCAGCTTGGAAGGCGGGAGTGGCACAGATACGCAGTATTTT. The chain combines TRBV5-1 with TRBJ2-3; 7 bases align to TRBD2. The germline V gene has CDR1 SGHRS and CDR2 YFSETQ. The CDR3 loop spans 16 amino acids. V trimming: 0 bases; J trimming: 1 base; junction bases outside the gene matches: 5.

The chain couples TRBV6-1 to TRBJ2-1; a weak D match, TRBD1 (6 bases). Trimming removed 7 bases from V and 0 bases from J, with 13 bases in between. There are 15 residues in the CDR3. The V gene's germline CDR1 is MNHNS and CDR2 SASEGT. As DNA, the CDR3 is TGTGCCAGCACAGAGGACAGAAGCTCCTACAATGAGCAGTTCTTC. This codes for CASTEDRSSYNEQFF.

The CDR3 DNA follows: TGTGCCAGCAGCCCACTAGCGGGAGAAAGTGAGCAGTTCTTC. Amino acids: CASSPLAGESEQFF. V is TRBV7-8 and J is TRBJ2-1; 11 bases line up with TRBD2. Per the germline V gene, CDR1 is SGHVS and CDR2 is FQNEAQ. The CDR3 length is 14 residues. V was clipped by 5 bases and J by 9 bases; unmatched bases: 6.

The rearrangement joins TRBV4-2 to TRBJ2-1; 9 bases match TRBD2. Germline lookup yields CDR1 LGHNA and CDR2 YNFKEQ. This CDR3 is built from 14 residues. J was trimmed by 0 bases and V by 10 bases; bases with no gene match: 4. The CDR3 region has the DNA TGTGCCACCATGCGGGGGGGCTCCTACAATGAGCAGTTCTTC. Its protein is CATMRGGSYNEQFF.

This sequence joins TRBV28 and TRBJ2-4; 9 bases line up with TRBD2. The J segment lost 6 bases and the V segment lost 6 bases, leaving 18 bases of the junction unmatched. The CDR3 spans 18 residues. Germline values: CDR1 MDHEN, CDR2 SYDVKM. For the CDR3, the DNA is TGTGCCAGCAGCATCCAGGGGCAGGTAGCGGGAGTTAGAAACATTCAGTACTTC. This codes for CASSIQGQVAGVRNIQYF.

The V gene is TRBV4-2, the J gene TRBJ2-2; D perhaps matches TRBD2 (6 bases). The CDR3 has 15 amino acids. Trimming left V 5 bases short and J 1 base short, with 11 bases between. The germline CDR1 and CDR2 sequences are LGHNA and YNFKEQ. This CDR3 is CASSMGGGNTGELFF. The CDR3 coding sequence is TGTGCCAGCAGCATGGGAGGAGGGAACACCGGGGAGCTGTTTTTT.

To note about this clone: Different DNA sequences within this sample yield the same CDR3. J is TRBJ1-5 and V is TRBV29-1; D may be TRBD1 (5 bases). The germline V and J ends were trimmed by 6 bases and 7 bases, with 10 bases remaining between them. The CDR3 has 11 amino acids. Per the germline V gene, CDR1 is SQVTM and CDR2 is ANQGSEA. The CDR3 reads CSVGENQPQHF. Here the CDR3 DNA reads TGCAGCGTGGGGGAGAACCAGCCCCAGCATTTT.

J is TRBJ2-2 and V is TRBV11-2; TRBD2 matches at 12 bases. V lost 5 bases, J lost 10 bases, and 11 bases stayed unmatched. Germline V lookup: CDR1 SGHAT, CDR2 FQNNGV. CDR3 size: 16 residues. Here the CDR3 reads CASSLYGLAGPAELFF. The DNA of the CDR3 is TGTGCCAGCAGCCTATATGGACTAGCGGGACCGGCGGAGCTGTTTTTT.

J is TRBJ2-5 and V is TRBV11-2; D remains unclear. The CDR3 is 15 amino acids. Trimming removed 2 bases at V and 1 base at J, with 11 bases between. Germline CDR1 is SGHAT and CDR2 is FQNNGV. In DNA, the CDR3 is TGTGCCAGCAGCTTAATCCTCGGCCCCCAAGAGACCCAGTACTTC. Amino acid sequence: CASSLILGPQETQYF.

This clone was seen once. The chain couples TRBV9 to TRBJ2-7; 7 nucleotides agree with TRBD2. Germline CDR1 and CDR2: SGDLS and YYNGEE. V lost 4 bases, J lost 6 bases, and 10 bases stayed unmatched. This CDR3 contains 14 residues. The CDR3 loop reads CASSLPWSGGEQYF. CDR3 nucleotides: TGTGCCAGCAGCCTCCCTTGGTCGGGGGGCGAGCAGTACTTC.

The chain recombines TRBV10-3 with TRBJ2-7, with 8 nucleotides matching TRBD1. The CDR3 length is 14 residues. Germline V gives CDR1 ENHRY, CDR2 SYGVKD. J was trimmed by 1 base and V by 4 bases; bases with no gene match: 3. The CDR3 reads CAISAQGASYEQYF. Written as DNA, the CDR3 is TGTGCCATCAGTGCCCAGGGGGCATCCTACGAGCAGTACTTC.

This chain connects TRBV7-9 to TRBJ1-1; 11 bases line up with TRBD1. V was pared by 1 base and J by 1 base, with 11 bases of the junction left unmatched. Germline CDR1 and CDR2: SEHNR and FQNEAQ (reference sequence). The CDR3 extends over 19 amino acids. The CDR3 sequence: CASSLVRLRTGGENTEAFF. The CDR3 bases are TGTGCCAGCAGCTTAGTACGATTGAGGACAGGGGGCGAGAACACTGAAGCTTTCTTT.

The chain uses TRBV9 and TRBJ2-4, with TRBD1 matching over 9 bases. After removal of 4 bases from V and 9 bases from J, the junction contained 8 bases not matched to a gene. CDR3 length equals 14 residues. The germline gives CDR1 SGDLS, CDR2 YYNGEE. CDR3 protein: CASSSPGQGSIQYF. CDR3 nucleotides: TGTGCCAGCAGCTCCCCGGGACAGGGTAGCATTCAGTACTTC.

The chain links TRBV5-4 to TRBJ1-5; 7 bases align to TRBD1. The trim removed 0 bases at V and 4 bases at J, leaving 4 bases unmatched. CDR1 and CDR2 from the germline V gene are SGHNT and YYREEE (reference sequence). The CDR3 runs 15 residues. CDR3 protein: CASSLDPGGNQPQHF. DNA of the CDR3: TGTGCCAGCAGCTTGGACCCAGGGGGTAATCAGCCCCAGCATTTT. Drawing the rest from reference TRBV5-4 and TRBJ1-5, the complete variable domain is ETGVTQSPTHLIKTRGQQVTLRCSSQSGHNTVSWYQQALGQGPQFIFQYYREEENGRGNFPPRFSGLQFPNYSSELNVNALELDDSALYLCASSLDPGGNQPQHFGDGTRLSIL.

The chain recombines TRBV10-3 with TRBJ1-5; a weak D match, TRBD1 (6 bases). This CDR3 comprises 13 residues. Trimming shortened V by 6 bases and J by 5 bases, and 11 bases separated the two germline ends. Germline CDR1 and CDR2: ENHRY and SYGVKD. In nucleotides, the CDR3 is TGTGCCATCAGAAGACAGGAGGATCAGCCCCAGCATTTT. Its translation is CAIRRQEDQPQHF.

The V gene is TRBV4-1, the J gene TRBJ2-7, with 11 bases identical to TRBD2. The V gene end was trimmed by 1 base and the J gene end by 2 bases; junction bases not matched to a gene: 10. From germline, CDR1 is MGHRA and CDR2 YSYEKL. The CDR3 contains 18 residues. CDR3 nucleotides: TGCGCCAGCAGCCAAGTGGTTGGGACTAGCGGCCGCACCTACGAGCAGTACTTC. It encodes CASSQVVGTSGRTYEQYF.

The chain combines TRBV15 with TRBJ1-2; D is unresolved. The CDR3 extends over 14 amino acids. V was clipped by 0 bases and J by 5 bases, with 10 bases between them. Germline V gene lookup returns CDR1 LNHNV and CDR2 YYDKDF (reference sequence). CDR3 in amino acids: CATSRDRQEYGYTF. In DNA, the CDR3 is TGTGCCACCAGCAGAGATCGTCAGGAATATGGCTACACCTTC.

This sequence joins TRBV27 and TRBJ2-7; no clear D gene. Germline CDR1 MNHEY, CDR2 SMNVEV (reference sequence). Trimming pared 3 bases from V and 7 bases from J, leaving 7 bases between. The CDR3 loop spans 11 amino acids. The CDR3 loop reads CASSLKWEQYF. As DNA, the CDR3 is TGTGCCAGCAGTTTGAAATGGGAGCAGTACTTC.

The sample holds a few counts of this clone. The DNA for the CDR3 is TGTGCCAGCAACCCCGTGGGAGCTCGTAGCGGTTCACCCCTCCACTTT. This sequence encodes CASNPVGARSGSPLHF. This rearrangement joins TRBV2 to TRBJ1-6; D unclear. CDR3 size: 16 residues. CDR1 and CDR2 from the germline V gene are SNHLY and FYNNEI. V gave up 7 bases and J gave up 9 bases, with 22 bases separating them.